The T cell receptor beta chain described here comes from a study of blood T cells in healthy people across ages. This CDR3 is 14 amino acids long. Trimming took 4 bases from V and 8 from J, leaving 17 bases between them. CDR1 SQVTM and CDR2 ANQGSEA come from the germline V gene. Next came a second PCR, run for about 6 to 11 cycles, which used a sample-barcoded 5' primer along with a J-beta primer mix. Every molecule of cDNA carried a tag from a template-switch adaptor with 12 random nucleotides. TCRdb re-analysed the 5' RACE reads in MiXCR, keeping a single row per CDR3 protein. The sample carries more than 1,000,000 distinct CDR3 sequences, around 27% recorded once. Overall study findings and caveats: Diversity of TCR beta per million T cells declined in a roughly linear way with age.

This clonotype was counted a few times. The antigen is not known. The data were also submitted as part of a second study, on T cells of mothers and their children. That paper notes: Each mother gave over 8.5 million TCR beta CDR3 reads; each child, about 2.9 million. None of the identified T cell clones proved to be persistent microchimeric clones.

This clonotype was sampled from a girl aged 2 to 10 in good health. This chain joins TRBV29-1 and TRBJ1-4; maybe TRBD1 (6 bases). The material sequenced was blood. The chain's CDR3 is CSVGVQGLREKLFF. DNA of the CDR3: TGCAGCGTTGGGGTCCAGGGGTTAAGGGAAAAACTGTTTTTT.